This T cell receptor (beta chain) was sequenced during a study of blood T cell repertoires in COVID-19. Across the study: Whether acute or convalescent, the COVID-19 samples came from the United States, Italy and Spain. The cDNA or gDNA used as material had been derived from T cells, B-cell-depleted T cells, or PBMCs.

Under the authors' procedure: Cell counts per sample came from amplifying reference gene primers. Method: immunoSEQ multiplex PCR; TCRdb's copy keeps in-frame clones and lacks some. The V and J calls and the clone size are those of that table, but D and trimming were determined from the DNA. Of 130,000 or so clones listed, 70% to 90% are singletons. The CDR3 totals 12 residues. From germline, CDR1 is SQVTM and CDR2 ANQGSEA. V gave up 7 bases and J gave up 8 bases, with 14 bases separating them. This clonotype was obtained from a human donor in a cohort sampled during active COVID-19. The sequenced material came from peripheral blood. V usage is TRBV29-1 and J usage is TRBJ1-4; no reliable D call. The CDR3 sequence: CSAGSHSEKLFF. The CDR3 DNA reads TGCAGCGCCGGGTCCCATTCCGAAAAACTGTTTTTT. Variable domain in full (rest from reference TRBV29-1 and TRBJ1-4): SAVISQKPSRDICQRGTSLTIQCQVDSQVTMMFWYRQQPGQSLTLIATANQGSEATYESGFVIDKFPISRPNLTFSTLTVSNMSPEDSSIYLCSAGSHSEKLFFGSGTQLSVL.